The present TCR beta chain was sequenced within a study of metastatic and nonmetastatic thyroid tumors. About the study: Repertoires were compared across blood and tumor or nodule tissue from malignant and benign thyroid patients. Study-level results: The reported finding was significantly higher TCR beta diversity in malignant thyroid tumors relative to benign nodules, in blood and tumor.

The entire patient cohort was treatment-naive prior to thyroid surgery. Original processing methods: Clinicopathological groups differed in CDR3, with these differences serving to build a distant-metastasis classifier for papillary thyroid cancer. TCRdb ran MiXCR on the PCR reads. The V and J calls follow TCRdb's processing rather than the paper's. This sample has some 20,000 clones, with about 12% found just once. The V and J ends lost 1 base and 4 bases respectively, with 13 bases between them. This CDR3 comprises 15 residues. This clone was seen a few times. Its antigen is undetermined. The specimen sequenced was blood. The chain uses TRBV12-3 or TRBV12-4 and TRBJ1-1, with D hard to call. The sequence derives from a male donor with papillary thyroid cancer or a benign thyroid nodule (not recorded which). Some clones in this sample may be carry-over from other donors' samples. The CDR3 region is CASSLDSRLATEAFF. CDR3 nucleotide sequence: TGTGCCAGCAGTTTAGATTCGAGGTTGGCCACTGAAGCTTTCTTT.